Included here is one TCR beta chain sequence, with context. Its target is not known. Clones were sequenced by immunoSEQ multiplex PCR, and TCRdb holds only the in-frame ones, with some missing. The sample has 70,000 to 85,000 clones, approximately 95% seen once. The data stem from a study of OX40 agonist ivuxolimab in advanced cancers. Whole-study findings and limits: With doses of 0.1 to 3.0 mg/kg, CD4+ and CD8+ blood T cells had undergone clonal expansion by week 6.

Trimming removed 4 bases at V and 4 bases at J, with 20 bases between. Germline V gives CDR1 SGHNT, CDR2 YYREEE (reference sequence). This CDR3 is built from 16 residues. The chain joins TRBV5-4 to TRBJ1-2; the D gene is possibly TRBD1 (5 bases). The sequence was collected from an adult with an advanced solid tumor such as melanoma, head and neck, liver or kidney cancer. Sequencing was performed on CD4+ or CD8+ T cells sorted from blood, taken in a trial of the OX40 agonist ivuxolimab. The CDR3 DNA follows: TGTGCCAGCAGCCCCGGGCCGGGGGTTCTAGGCTATGGCTACACCTTC. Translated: CASSPGPGVLGYGYTF. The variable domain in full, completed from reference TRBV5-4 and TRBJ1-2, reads ETGVTQSPTHLIKTRGQQVTLRCSSQSGHNTVSWYQQALGQGPQFIFQYYREEENGRGNFPPRFSGLQFPNYSSELNVNALELDDSALYLCASSPGPGVLGYGYTFGSGTRLTVV.